The clone carrying this T cell receptor (beta chain) is a singleton in its sample. The junction differs from germline at one of its ends, possibly a read error. The source of the sample is a study of post-analysis software for immune sequencing data. Carried by the TCR beta cDNA libraries were unique molecular identifiers. TCRdb called the PCR reads again in MiXCR, with one record for every CDR3 protein. Found here are 150,000 to 200,000 distinct CDR3 sequences, approximately 30% of them singletons; the top ten hold around 1.5%. This clonotype was sampled from a girl aged 5-17 years with multiple sclerosis. Sequenced material: blood.

The CDR3 here is CASSFRDRGMQGERYF. The CDR3 DNA follows: TGTGCCAGCAGCTTCCGGGACAGGGGAATGCAAGGCGAGCGGTACTTC. This chain joins TRBV7-9 and TRBJ2-7; 10 nucleotides agree with TRBD1. This CDR3 is 16 amino acids long. The germline gives CDR1 SEHNR, CDR2 FQNEAQ (reference sequence).